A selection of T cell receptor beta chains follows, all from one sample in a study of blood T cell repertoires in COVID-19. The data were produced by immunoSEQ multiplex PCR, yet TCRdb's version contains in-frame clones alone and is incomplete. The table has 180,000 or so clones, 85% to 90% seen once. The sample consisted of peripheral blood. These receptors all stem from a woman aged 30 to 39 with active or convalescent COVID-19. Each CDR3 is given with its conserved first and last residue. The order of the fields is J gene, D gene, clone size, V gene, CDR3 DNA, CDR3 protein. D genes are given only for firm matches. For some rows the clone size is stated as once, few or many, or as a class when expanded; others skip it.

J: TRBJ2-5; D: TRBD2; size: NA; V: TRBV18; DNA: TGTGCCAGCTCACCACTAGCGGGGGGAGAGACCCAGTACTTC; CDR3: CASSPLAGGETQYF
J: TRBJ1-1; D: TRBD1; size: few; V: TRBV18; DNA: TGTGCCAGCTCGCCTTGGACAGGGAGCCCGAACACTGAAGCTTTCTTT; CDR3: CASSPWTGSPNTEAFF
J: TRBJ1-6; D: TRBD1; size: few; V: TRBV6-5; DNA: TGTGCCAGCTTGGGACAGCATAATTCACCCCTCCACTTT; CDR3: CASLGQHNSPLHF
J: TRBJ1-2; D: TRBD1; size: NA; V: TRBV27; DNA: TGTGCCAGCAGTTTATCCTCAGGGGGCAGGGGCTACACCTTC; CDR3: CASSLSSGGRGYTF
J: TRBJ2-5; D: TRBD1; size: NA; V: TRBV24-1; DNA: TGTGCCACCAGTGATCATACCATAGCTCCGGGACAGGGTATGGAGACCCAGTACTTC; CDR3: CATSDHTIAPGQGMETQYF
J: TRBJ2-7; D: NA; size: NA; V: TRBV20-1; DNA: TGCAGTGCTAGTAGGACATACGAGCAGTACTTC; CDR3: CSASRTYEQYF
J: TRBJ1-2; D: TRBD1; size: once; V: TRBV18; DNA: TGTGCCAGCTCACTAGGACAGGGTACCTCTAACTATGGCTACACCTTC; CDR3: CASSLGQGTSNYGYTF
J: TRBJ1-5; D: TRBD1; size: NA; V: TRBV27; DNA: TGTGCCAGCAGAAGGGACAGGGGCAATCAGCCCCAGCATTTT; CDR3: CASRRDRGNQPQHF
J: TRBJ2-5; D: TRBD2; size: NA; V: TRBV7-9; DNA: TGTGCCAGCAGCTCCCCCTCGGTAGCGGGGGGTCAAGAGACCCAGTACTTC; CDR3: CASSSPSVAGGQETQYF
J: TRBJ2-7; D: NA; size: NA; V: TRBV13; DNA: TGTGCCAGCAGCTACGGAGGGTTAAGGAGCTCCGAGCAGTACTTC; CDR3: CASSYGGLRSSEQYF
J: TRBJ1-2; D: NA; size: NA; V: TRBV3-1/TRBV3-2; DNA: TGTGCCAGCAGCCTTACAGGGACCTCCTATGGCTACACCTTC; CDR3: CASSLTGTSYGYTF
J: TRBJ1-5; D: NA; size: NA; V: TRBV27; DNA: TGTGCCAGCAGAAGACGGGGGGGCAATCAGCCCCAGCATTTT; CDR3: CASRRRGGNQPQHF
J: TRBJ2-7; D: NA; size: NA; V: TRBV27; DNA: TGTGCCATTACCTACCAGGCCTACGAGCAGTACTTC; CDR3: CAITYQAYEQYF
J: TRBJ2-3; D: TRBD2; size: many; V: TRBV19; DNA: TGTGCCAGTAGTATTGAACTAGCGGGGGATACGCAGTATTTT; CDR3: CASSIELAGDTQYF
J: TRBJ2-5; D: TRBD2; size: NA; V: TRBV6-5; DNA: TGTGCCAGCAGGTCCGGACTAGCGGGGGAAGAGACCCAGTACTTC; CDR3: CASRSGLAGEETQYF
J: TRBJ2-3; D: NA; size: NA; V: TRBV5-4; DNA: TGTGCCAGCAGGACGGGGGGCAAGGGCCCAGATACGCAGTATTTT; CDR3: CASRTGGKGPDTQYF
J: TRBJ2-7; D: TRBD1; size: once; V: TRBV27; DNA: TGTGCCAGCAGTTTTAGGGGGCGGCCCGAGCAGTACTTC; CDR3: CASSFRGRPEQYF
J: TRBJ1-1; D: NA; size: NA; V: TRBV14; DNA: TGTGCCAGCAGCGGGGACACCTTGGAAGCTTTCTTT; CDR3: CASSGDTLEAFF
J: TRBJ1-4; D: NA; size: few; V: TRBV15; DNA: TGTGCCACCAGCAGAGTCCGGCGGAATGAAAAACTGTTTTTT; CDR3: CATSRVRRNEKLFF
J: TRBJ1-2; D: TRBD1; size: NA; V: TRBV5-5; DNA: TGTGCCAGCACCCAGGGGGGCTTGGCTGGCTACACCTTC; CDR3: CASTQGGLAGYTF
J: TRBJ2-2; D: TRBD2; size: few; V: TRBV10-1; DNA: TGCGCCAGCAGGAGTAGCGGGGGTACCGGGGAGCTGTTTTTT; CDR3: CASRSSGGTGELFF
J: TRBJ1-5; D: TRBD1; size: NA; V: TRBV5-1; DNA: TGCGCCAGCAGCCCAGGACAGGGTAATCAGCCCCAGCATTTT; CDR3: CASSPGQGNQPQHF
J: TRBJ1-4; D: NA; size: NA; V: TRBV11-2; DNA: TGTGCCAGCAGCTTAGAAACTAGTAGGGCCGGCAGAAATGAAAAACTGTTTTTT; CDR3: CASSLETSRAGRNEKLFF
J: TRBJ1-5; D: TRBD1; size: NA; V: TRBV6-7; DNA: TGTGCCAGCAGTTACTCGACCACGGGACAGGGGACTAGGAGTTGCAATCAGCCCCAGCATTTT; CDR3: CASSYSTTGQGTRSCNQPQHF
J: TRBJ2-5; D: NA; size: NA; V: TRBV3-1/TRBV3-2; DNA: TGTGCCAGCAGCCAACAGGGGTGGGAGACCCAGTACTTC; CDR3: CASSQQGWETQYF
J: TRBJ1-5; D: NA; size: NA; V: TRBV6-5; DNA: TGTGCCAGCAGGCTGGACAGCTTCAATCAGCCCCAGCATTTT; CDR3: CASRLDSFNQPQHF
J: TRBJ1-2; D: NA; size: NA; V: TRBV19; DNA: TGTGCCAGTAGTGACCGACAACCGCCTTATGGCTACACCTTC; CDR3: CASSDRQPPYGYTF
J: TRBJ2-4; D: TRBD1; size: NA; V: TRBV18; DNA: TGTGCCAGCTCATCGGGACAGAGTAACATTCAGTACTTC; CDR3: CASSSGQSNIQYF
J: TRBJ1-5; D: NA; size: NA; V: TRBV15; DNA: TGTGCCACCAGCAGAGCCGGGCAGCCCCAGCATTTT; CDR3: CATSRAGQPQHF
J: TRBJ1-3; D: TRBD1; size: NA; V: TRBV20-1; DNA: TGCAGTGCTAGTCACAGGGGGTCAGGAAACACCATATATTTT; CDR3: CSASHRGSGNTIYF
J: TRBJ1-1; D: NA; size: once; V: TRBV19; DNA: TGTGCCAGTAGTATAGCTCGGGCAGGGGAAGCTTTCTTT; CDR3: CASSIARAGEAFF
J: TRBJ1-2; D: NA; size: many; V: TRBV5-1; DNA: TGCGCCAGCAGCACCCTGACACCGGACTATGGCTACACCTTC; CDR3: CASSTLTPDYGYTF
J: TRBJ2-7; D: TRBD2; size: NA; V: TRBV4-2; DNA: TGTGCCAGCAGCCAACCCCAGACTAGCGGAATTAAGTGGGCCTACGAGCAGTACTTC; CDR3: CASSQPQTSGIKWAYEQYF
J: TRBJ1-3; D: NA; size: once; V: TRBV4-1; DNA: TGCGCCAGCAGACAGGGTTTACAGAGAGAAAACACCATATATTTT; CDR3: CASRQGLQRENTIYF
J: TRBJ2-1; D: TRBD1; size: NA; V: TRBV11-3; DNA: TGTGCCAGCAGCTTGACAGGGGCGGGTGAGCAGTTCTTC; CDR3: CASSLTGAGEQFF
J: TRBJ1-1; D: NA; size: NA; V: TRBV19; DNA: TGTGCCAGTAGTTGGGACATGGCGGACACTGAAGCTTTCTTT; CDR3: CASSWDMADTEAFF
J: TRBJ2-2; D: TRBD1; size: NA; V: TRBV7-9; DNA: TGTGCCAGCAGCTTACCGAGACAGGGTTGGACCGGGGAGCTGTTTTTT; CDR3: CASSLPRQGWTGELFF
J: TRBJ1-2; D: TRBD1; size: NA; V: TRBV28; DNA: TGTGCCAGCAGCCCCCCCCCGGGACAGGGAGGGATTTCTTGGGGCTACACCTTC; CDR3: CASSPPPGQGGISWGYTF
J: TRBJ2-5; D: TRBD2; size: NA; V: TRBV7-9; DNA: TGTGCCAGCAGCTCCACCATGGGCGGGGGGGCTCAAGAGACCCAGTACTTC; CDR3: CASSSTMGGGAQETQYF
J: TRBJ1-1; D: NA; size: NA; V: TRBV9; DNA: TGTGCCAGCAGCGCGCAGGCGAACACTGAAGCTTTCTTT; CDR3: CASSAQANTEAFF
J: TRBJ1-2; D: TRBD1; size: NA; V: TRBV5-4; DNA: TGTGCCAGCAGCTTGGGGACAGGGTCCGGTGGGTATGGCTACACCTTC; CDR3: CASSLGTGSGGYGYTF
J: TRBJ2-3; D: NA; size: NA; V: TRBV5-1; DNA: TGCGCCAGCAGCCTACTAGCCTTCTCAAGCACAGATACGCAGTATTTT; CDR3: CASSLLAFSSTDTQYF
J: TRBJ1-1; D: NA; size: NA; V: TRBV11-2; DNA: TGTGCCAGCAGCTTATCAGTAGACTCCGAAGCTTTCTTT; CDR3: CASSLSVDSEAFF
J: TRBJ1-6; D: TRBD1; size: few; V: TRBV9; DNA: TGTGCCAGCAGCGAAGCCGGGACAGATGATTCACCCCTCCACTTT; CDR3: CASSEAGTDDSPLHF
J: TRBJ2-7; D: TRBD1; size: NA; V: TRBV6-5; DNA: TGTGCCAGCAACGGACAGGGGCGAAGGGCCGAGCAGTACTTC; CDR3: CASNGQGRRAEQYF
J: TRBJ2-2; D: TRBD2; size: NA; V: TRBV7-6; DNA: TGTGCCAGCAGCACTATCGGGGGAGGGAGGCCCGGGGAGCTGTTTTTT; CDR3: CASSTIGGGRPGELFF
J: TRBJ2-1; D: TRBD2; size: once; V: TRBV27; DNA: TGTGCCAGCAGGGGACTAGCGGGCAATGAGCAGTTCTTC; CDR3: CASRGLAGNEQFF
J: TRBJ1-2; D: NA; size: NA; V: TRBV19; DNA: TGTGCCAGTAGGACAGACTATGGCTACACCTTC; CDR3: CASRTDYGYTF
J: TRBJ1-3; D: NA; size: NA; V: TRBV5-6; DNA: TGTGCCAGCAGCTTGGAGGGAGAGTACGGAAACACCATATATTTT; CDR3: CASSLEGEYGNTIYF
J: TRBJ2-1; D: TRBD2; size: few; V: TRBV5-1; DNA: TGCGCCAGCAGACAAGCGGGGACCAGCCGAACGAGCTCCTACAATGAGCAGTTCTTC; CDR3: CASRQAGTSRTSSYNEQFF
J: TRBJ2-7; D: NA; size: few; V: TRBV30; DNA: TGTGCCTGGAGTTTCACCTACGAGCAGTACTTC; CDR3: CAWSFTYEQYF
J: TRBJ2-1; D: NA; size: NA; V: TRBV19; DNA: TGTGCCAGTAGTATTGGGCTGCCCTACAATGAGCAGTTCTTC; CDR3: CASSIGLPYNEQFF
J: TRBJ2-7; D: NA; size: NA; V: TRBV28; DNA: TGTGCCAGCAGTTTGAAGGGGCACAAGCAGTACTTC; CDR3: CASSLKGHKQYF
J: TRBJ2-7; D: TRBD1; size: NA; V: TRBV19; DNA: TGTGCCAGTAGTATTGCCGGACAGGGGAATGCCTACGAGCAGTACTTC; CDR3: CASSIAGQGNAYEQYF
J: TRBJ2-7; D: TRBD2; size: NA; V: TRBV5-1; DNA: TGCGCCAGCAGCTTTGGTAATAGCGGGATATACGAGCAGTACTTC; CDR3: CASSFGNSGIYEQYF
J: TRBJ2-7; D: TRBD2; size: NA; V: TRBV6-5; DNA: TGTGCCAGCAGTAGCGGGACGGGCTCCTACGAGCAGTACTTC; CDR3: CASSSGTGSYEQYF
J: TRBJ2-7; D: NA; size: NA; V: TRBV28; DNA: TGTGCCAGCAGTCCATACATATACGAGCAGTACTTC; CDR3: CASSPYIYEQYF
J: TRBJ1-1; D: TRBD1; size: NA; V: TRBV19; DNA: TGTGCCAGTAGTCCGACAGGGACGAACACTGAAGCTTTCTTT; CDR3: CASSPTGTNTEAFF